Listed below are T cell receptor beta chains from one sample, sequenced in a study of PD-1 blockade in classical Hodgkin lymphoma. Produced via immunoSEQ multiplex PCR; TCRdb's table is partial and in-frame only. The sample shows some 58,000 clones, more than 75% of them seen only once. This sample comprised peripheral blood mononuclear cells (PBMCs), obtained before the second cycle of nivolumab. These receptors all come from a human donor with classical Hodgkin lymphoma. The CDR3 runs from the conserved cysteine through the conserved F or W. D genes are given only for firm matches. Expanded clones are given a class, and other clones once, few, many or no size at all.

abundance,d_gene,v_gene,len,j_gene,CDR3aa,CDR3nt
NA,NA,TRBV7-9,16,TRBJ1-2,CASSLGRTVGRDGYTF,TGTGCCAGCAGCTTAGGGAGGACAGTCGGGAGGGATGGCTACACCTTC
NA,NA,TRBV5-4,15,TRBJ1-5,CASSPGMGYNQPQHF,TGTGCCAGCAGCCCGGGTATGGGTTACAATCAGCCCCAGCATTTT
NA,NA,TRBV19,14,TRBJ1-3,CASNGGGSGNTIYF,TGTGCCAGTAACGGAGGGGGCTCTGGAAACACCATATATTTT
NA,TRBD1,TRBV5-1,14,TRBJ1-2,CASSPGTGVYGYTF,TGCGCCAGCAGCCCCGGGACAGGGGTCTATGGCTACACCTTC
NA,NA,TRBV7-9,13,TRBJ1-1,CASSLGQNTEAFF,TGTGCCAGCAGCTTAGGGCAGAACACTGAAGCTTTCTTT
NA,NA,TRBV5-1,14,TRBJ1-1,CASSLEAGNTEAFF,TGCGCCAGCAGCTTGGAGGCGGGGAACACTGAAGCTTTCTTT
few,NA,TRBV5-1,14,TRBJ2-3,CASRPQVSTDTQYF,TGCGCCAGCAGGCCCCAAGTGAGCACAGATACGCAGTATTTT
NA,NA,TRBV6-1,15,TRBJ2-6,CASSSSGVGANVLTF,TGTGCCAGCAGTAGTTCGGGGGTCGGGGCCAACGTCCTGACTTTC
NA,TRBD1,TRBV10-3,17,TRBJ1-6,CAISEIPTGQRNSPLHF,TGTGCCATCAGTGAGATCCCGACGGGACAGAGAAATTCACCCCTCCACTTT
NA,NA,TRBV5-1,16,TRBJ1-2,CASSLGVGGSIYGYTF,TGCGCCAGCAGCTTGGGGGTCGGAGGGTCGATCTATGGCTACACCTTC
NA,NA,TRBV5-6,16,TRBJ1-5,CASSSWTAEINQPQHF,TGTGCCAGCAGCTCTTGGACAGCAGAAATTAATCAGCCCCAGCATTTT
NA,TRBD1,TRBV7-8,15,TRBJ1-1,CASSWTGQGNTEAFF,TGTGCCAGCAGCTGGACTGGACAGGGGAACACTGAAGCTTTCTTT
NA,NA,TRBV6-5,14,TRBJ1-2,CASSPMGTFRGHTF,TGTGCCAGCAGTCCCATGGGGACTTTTAGGGGCCACACCTTC
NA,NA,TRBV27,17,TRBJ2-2,CASSLYVRLGRAGELFF,TGTGCCAGCAGTTTATACGTTCGTTTAGGGAGAGCCGGGGAGCTGTTTTTT
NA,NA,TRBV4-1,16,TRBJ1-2,CASSQVGGPFNYGYTF,TGCGCCAGCAGCCAAGTCGGAGGGCCTTTTAACTATGGCTACACCTTC
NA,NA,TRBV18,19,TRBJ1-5,CASSPPGLRQGFGNQPQHF,TGTGCCAGCTCACCACCCGGCTTGAGGCAGGGATTTGGTAATCAGCCCCAGCATTTT
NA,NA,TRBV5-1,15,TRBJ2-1,CASSLGAGLFSEQFF,TGCGCCAGCAGCTTGGGGGCCGGACTATTCTCTGAGCAGTTCTTC
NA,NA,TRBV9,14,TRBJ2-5,CASSVGSTPETQYF,TGTGCCAGCAGCGTAGGATCCACTCCAGAGACCCAGTACTTC
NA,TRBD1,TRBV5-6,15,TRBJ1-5,CASSLYDREGQPQHF,TGTGCCAGCAGCTTGTACGACAGGGAAGGGCAGCCCCAGCATTTT
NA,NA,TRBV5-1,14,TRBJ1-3,CASSLQGAGNTIYF,TGCGCCAGCAGCTTACAGGGAGCTGGAAACACCATATATTTT
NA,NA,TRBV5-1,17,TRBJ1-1,CASSSPWQADQNTEAFF,TGCGCCAGCAGCTCCCCCTGGCAGGCCGACCAGAACACTGAAGCTTTCTTT
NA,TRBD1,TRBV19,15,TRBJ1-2,CASLNRDRGIYGYTF,TGTGCCAGTCTGAACCGGGACAGGGGGATCTATGGCTACACCTTC
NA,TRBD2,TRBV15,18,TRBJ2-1,CATSRDISGGRAFNEQFF,TGTGCCACCAGCAGAGATATAAGCGGGGGGCGAGCCTTCAATGAGCAGTTCTTC
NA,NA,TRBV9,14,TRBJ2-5,CASSPRGDGGTQYF,TGTGCCAGCAGCCCTAGAGGGGACGGCGGGACCCAGTACTTC
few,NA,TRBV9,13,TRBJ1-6,CASSGQINSPLHF,TGTGCCAGCAGCGGACAGATCAATTCACCCCTCCACTTT
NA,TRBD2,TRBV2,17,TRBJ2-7,CASSESVSGTSYYEQYF,TGTGCCAGCAGTGAGTCCGTCTCAGGGACTAGCTACTACGAGCAGTACTTC